The rows below give T cell receptor beta chains drawn from one sample of a study of shared clonotypes between healthy human individuals. Data came from immunoSEQ multiplex PCR; TCRdb stores just in-frame clones and leaves some out. The sample includes around 700,000 clones, about three quarters of them seen just once. The sequenced material came from memory CD4+ T cells sorted from blood. The receptor set was obtained from a woman younger than 45 in good health. CDR3s include the opening cysteine and the closing phenylalanine or tryptophan. Each record gives: clone size, J gene, V gene, D gene, CDR3 protein, CDR3 DNA. A D gene is named only where the DNA matches it firmly. Clone size is stated in some rows and not others, as once, few, many or a class when expanded.

- TRBJ1-5 TRBV28 - CASSFSGAHQPQHF TGTGCCAGCAGCTTTTCCGGGGCTCATCAGCCCCAGCATTTT
- TRBJ2-7 TRBV7-8 - CASSLALYAGYEQYF TGTGCCAGCAGCTTAGCCCTATACGCGGGCTACGAGCAGTACTTC
- TRBJ2-5 TRBV20-1 - CSARAETQYF TGCAGTGCTAGAGCAGAGACCCAGTACTTC
once TRBJ2-2 TRBV9 TRBD2 CASSVAPGGAGDWTGELFF TGTGCCAGCAGCGTAGCCCCCGGTGGGGCGGGAGATTGGACCGGGGAGCTGTTTTTT
- TRBJ2-3 TRBV19 TRBD2 CASTKHPTAGVSDTQYF TGTGCCAGTACCAAGCACCCTACAGCGGGAGTGTCTGATACGCAGTATTTT
- TRBJ2-5 TRBV5-4 - CASTGVAEETQYF TGTGCCAGCACTGGGGTAGCGGAAGAGACCCAGTACTTC
- TRBJ2-7 TRBV5-4 TRBD2 CASREHLAGAHEQYF TGTGCCAGCAGGGAGCATTTAGCGGGAGCACACGAGCAGTACTTC
- TRBJ2-5 TRBV4-2 - CASSQDRAEETQYF TGTGCCAGCAGCCAAGACAGGGCGGAAGAGACCCAGTACTTC
- TRBJ1-5 TRBV5-6 - CASSFIRSLPQHF TGTGCCAGCAGCTTTATACGATCCCTACCCCAGCATTTT
few TRBJ2-5 TRBV5-6 - CASSLLETQYF TGTGCCAGCAGCTTGCTAGAGACCCAGTACTTC
many TRBJ2-5 TRBV18 TRBD2 CASSQLAGGGETQYF TGTGCCAGCTCACAACTAGCGGGAGGTGGTGAGACCCAGTACTTC